One and the same sample provided the 18 T cell receptor beta chains below, sequenced in a study of OX40 agonist ivuxolimab in advanced cancers. The table came from immunoSEQ multiplex PCR; TCRdb's copy has only in-frame clones and leaves some out. This sample yields roughly 59,000 clones, of which 84% are seen a single time; roughly 2% belongs to the top ten. This specimen consisted of CD4+ or CD8+ T cells sorted from blood, obtained in a trial of the OX40 agonist ivuxolimab. The receptors shown here come from an adult with an advanced solid tumor such as melanoma, head and neck, liver or kidney cancer.

The J gene is TRBJ1-4, the V gene TRBV18; 7 positions match TRBD1. The V and J ends lost 3 bases and 1 base, in that order; junction bases with no gene match: 5. The germline CDR1 and CDR2 sequences are KGHSH and LQKENI. The CDR3 loop spans 16 amino acids. The chain's CDR3 is CASSPRQGRTNEKLFF. CDR3 DNA: TGTGCCAGCTCACCCCGACAGGGTAGAACTAATGAAAAACTGTTTTTT.

This chain joins TRBV28 and TRBJ2-7; the match to TRBD2 covers 7 bases. The germline V gene has CDR1 MDHEN and CDR2 SYDVKM. The CDR3 has 14 residues. Losses at the gene ends were 4 bases for V and 5 bases for J; bases not matched to a gene: 8. The CDR3 loop reads CASSSPREIDEQYF. CDR3 DNA sequence: TGTGCCAGCAGTTCTCCGCGGGAGATCGACGAGCAGTACTTC.

The chain employs TRBV2 and TRBJ2-1; 10 nucleotides match TRBD2. Germline V gene lookup returns CDR1 SNHLY and CDR2 FYNNEI. This CDR3 contains 15 residues. Trimming at V came to 4 bases and at J to 7 bases, leaving 7 bases not matched to a gene. In DNA, the CDR3 is TGTGCCAGCAGTGCCAGGACTAGCGGACGGAATGAGCAGTTCTTC. Translated, it gives CASSARTSGRNEQFF. Variable domain in full (rest from reference TRBV2 and TRBJ2-1): EPEVTQTPSHQVTQMGQEVILRCVPISNHLYFYWYRQILGQKVEFLVSFYNNEISEKSEIFDDQFSVERPDGSNFTLKIRSTKLEDSAMYFCASSARTSGRNEQFFGPGTRLTVL.

This chain links TRBV5-6 with TRBJ2-7, with 7 bases aligning to TRBD2. The CDR3 runs 16 residues. Trimming at V came to 4 bases and at J to 3 bases, leaving 13 bases not matched to a gene. Germline CDR1 and CDR2: SGHDT and YYEEEE. CDR3 bases: TGTGCCAGCAGCGGGATGACTAGCAGAGTCTTCTACGAGCAGTACTTC. It is translated as CASSGMTSRVFYEQYF.

This clone was recorded many times. V usage is TRBV6-1 and J usage is TRBJ1-4; D call uncertain. Trimming shortened V by 8 bases and J by 8 bases, and 15 bases separated the two germline ends. The CDR3 length is 13 residues. Germline V gene sequence: CDR1 MNHNS, CDR2 SASEGT. The CDR3 DNA reads TGTGCCAGCGGGGAGGTTGTTGACGAAAAACTGTTTTTT. Translation gives CASGEVVDEKLFF.

The J gene is TRBJ2-3, the V gene TRBV7-9; weak D call: TRBD1 (6 bases). The CDR3 is 16 residues long. V lost 1 base and J lost 1, with 12 bases in between. Looked up from germline, CDR1 is SEHNR and CDR2 is FQNEAQ (reference sequence). CDR3 sequence (DNA): TGTGCCAGCAGCTTAGGAGGGTCAGGGGGCACAGATACGCAGTATTTT. This translates into CASSLGGSGGTDTQYF.

The chain is built from TRBV30 and TRBJ2-6; D is unresolved. Trimming removed 5 bases from V and 0 bases from J, with 8 bases in between. The V gene's germline CDR1 is GTSNPN and CDR2 SVGIG (reference sequence). The CDR3 contains 14 residues. The CDR3: CAWDQSSGANVLTF. The CDR3 coding sequence is TGTGCCTGGGACCAAAGCTCTGGGGCCAACGTCCTGACTTTC.

This clone was found once. CDR3 amino acids: CASSAKIGTVLPADTQYF. The CDR3 bases are TGTGCCAGTAGCGCTAAGATCGGGACTGTTTTGCCCGCAGATACGCAGTATTTT. This rearrangement joins TRBV7-8 to TRBJ2-3; maybe TRBD2 (6 bases). V dropped 9 bases and J dropped 4 bases, with 29 bases sitting between them. The CDR3 extends over 18 amino acids. Per germline, CDR1 SGHVS and CDR2 FQNEAQ.

The rearrangement joins TRBV10-3 to TRBJ1-1; D remains ambiguous. Germline assignment: CDR1 ENHRY and CDR2 SYGVKD. CDR3 length: 11 residues. V was shortened by 6 bases and J by 4 bases, with 6 bases between the two germline ends. The CDR3 reads CAIRGSTEAFF. The CDR3 region has the DNA TGTGCCATCAGGGGGAGCACTGAAGCTTTCTTT.

This chain connects TRBV30 to TRBJ2-5, with 8 bases aligning to TRBD2. The DNA end favors TRBJ2-7, so the J call may be wrong. Germline loops: CDR1 GTSNPN, CDR2 SVGIG (reference sequence). The CDR3 consists of 17 residues. Here the CDR3 reads CAWMVKGGGTRSYEQYF. CDR3 in DNA: TGTGCCTGGATGGTCAAGGGCGGGGGGACACGATCCTACGAGCAGTACTTC.

The chain joins TRBV6-6 to TRBJ2-1; 8 bases line up with TRBD2. This CDR3 is 15 amino acids long. Germline loops: CDR1 MNHNY, CDR2 SVGAGI (reference sequence). The V gene end was trimmed by 0 bases and the J gene end by 8 bases; junction bases not matched to a gene: 6. CDR3 sequence reads: CASSYSSRGGDEQFF. The CDR3 nucleotides read TGTGCCAGCAGTTACTCGAGTCGGGGGGGGGATGAGCAGTTCTTC.

The CDR3 protein is CASSKGLAGVTTGELFF. CDR3 bases: TGTGCCAGCAGCAAGGGACTAGCGGGAGTAACCACCGGGGAGCTGTTTTTT. The chain couples TRBV9 to TRBJ2-2, with 14 bases identical to TRBD2. The trim removed 4 bases at V and 4 bases at J, leaving 6 bases unmatched. This CDR3 has 17 amino acids. Germline V gene data show CDR1 as SGDLS and CDR2 as YYNGEE.

This clone was seen many times. The chain couples TRBV6-1 to TRBJ2-3; D remains ambiguous. Germline values: CDR1 MNHNS, CDR2 SASEGT. The germline V and J ends were trimmed by 4 bases and 4 bases, with 21 bases remaining between them. This CDR3 spans 17 amino acids. The CDR3 protein is CASSVGLGNKAADTQYF. The CDR3 DNA is TGTGCCAGCAGTGTCGGTCTTGGAAATAAGGCTGCAGATACGCAGTATTTT.

This chain uses TRBV7-3 with TRBJ2-5; D uncertain. CDR3 length equals 13 residues. Germline assignment: CDR1 SGHTA and CDR2 FQGTGA. With 6 bases removed from V and 5 bases from J, the gap between germline ends came to 13 bases. The CDR3 here is CASSFQDRETQYF. CDR3 coding DNA: TGTGCCAGCAGTTTCCAAGATCGGGAGACCCAGTACTTC.

V gene TRBV18 combines with J gene TRBJ1-1; D ambiguous. Germline loops: CDR1 KGHSH, CDR2 LQKENI. The CDR3 is 15 residues long. The V end lost 3 bases, the J end lost 5 bases, and 16 bases lay between the germline ends. Here the CDR3 reads CASSPSRSSGTEAFF. The CDR3 region has the DNA TGTGCCAGCTCACCGTCAAGGTCTTCGGGGACTGAAGCTTTCTTT.

The rearrangement links TRBV6-1 to TRBJ2-7, with 8 bases matching TRBD2. This CDR3 comprises 14 residues. Germline loops: CDR1 MNHNS, CDR2 SASEGT. V was pared by 2 bases and J by 7 bases, with 7 bases of the junction left unmatched. The DNA for the CDR3 is TGTGCCAGCAGTGAAAGCCTAGCGGGTGGGGAGCAGTACTTC. Protein product: CASSESLAGGEQYF.

This chain links TRBV7-2 with TRBJ2-7; D ambiguous. Germline assignment: CDR1 SGHTA and CDR2 FQGNSA. Trimming removed 3 bases at V and 6 bases at J, with 15 bases between. CDR3 length: 14 residues. This chain's CDR3 is CASSLTGSDSEQYF. Written as DNA, the CDR3 is TGTGCCAGCAGCTTGACGGGCAGCGACTCCGAGCAGTACTTC.

V and J are TRBV2 and TRBJ2-5, with D perhaps TRBD1 or TRBD2 (5 bases each). Per germline, CDR1 SNHLY and CDR2 FYNNEI. The ends were cut back, 3 bases at V and 2 bases at J, with 19 bases in the middle. The CDR3 runs to 17 residues. The CDR3 DNA is TGTGCCAGCAGTGACCTCCGGGACCCGCGGGTACAAGAGACCCAGTACTTC. Translating it yields CASSDLRDPRVQETQYF.